Following are 18 T cell receptor beta chains from one sample sequenced in a study of monozygotic twins with inflammatory bowel disease. TCRdb reanalyzed the 5' RACE reads, giving one entry per CDR3 protein sequence and no DNA. This sample's table reports some 150,000 distinct CDR3 sequences. The material sequenced was blood. All receptors come from a human donor with ulcerative colitis or Crohn's disease, or a healthy co-twin of an affected twin (not recorded which).

The CDR3 reads CASSRYRDSQETQYF. V usage is TRBV7-2 and J usage is TRBJ2-5; without DNA, the TCRdb call of TRBD2 cannot be checked. Germline V lookup: CDR1 SGHTA, CDR2 FQGNSA. This CDR3 has 15 amino acids. Variable domain in full (rest from reference TRBV7-2 and TRBJ2-5): GAGVSQSPSNKVTEKGKDVELRCDPISGHTALYWYRQSLGQGLEFLIYFQGNSAPDKSGLPSDRFSAERTGGSVSTLTIQRTQQEDSAVYLCASSRYRDSQETQYFGPGTRLLVL.

CDR3 residues: CSARVGGPEAFF. The rearrangement links TRBV20-1 to TRBJ1-1. The CDR3 loop spans 12 amino acids. CDR1 DFQATT and CDR2 SNEGSKA come from the germline V gene (reference sequence).

V is TRBV7-9 and J is TRBJ1-2; without DNA, the TCRdb call of TRBD1 cannot be checked. Germline V gene sequence: CDR1 SEHNR, CDR2 FQNEAQ (reference sequence). The CDR3 sequence is 17 residues long. The CDR3 loop reads CASSLRTGGGSPYGYTF. The complete variable domain, with remaining parts taken from reference TRBV7-9 and TRBJ1-2, reads DTGVSQNPRHKITKRGQNVTFRCDPISEHNRLYWYRQTLGQGPEFLTYFQNEAQLEKSRLLSDRFSAERPKGSFSTLEIQRTEQGDSAMYLCASSLRTGGGSPYGYTFGSGTRLTVV.

The chain links TRBV12-3 or TRBV12-4 to TRBJ2-1; TCRdb's D call of TRBD2 is untestable without DNA. This CDR3 spans 15 amino acids. The CDR3 sequence: CASSYGTSGSNEQFF.

This chain joins TRBV4-2 and TRBJ2-1; the D call of TRBD2 rests on TCRdb alone, since no DNA is present to check it. CDR1 and CDR2 from the germline V gene are LGHNA and YNFKEQ. This CDR3 comprises 15 residues. The CDR3 loop reads CASSQDWTFYNEQFF.

The CDR3 region is CSASEDRVNTEAFF. The chain combines TRBV20-1 with TRBJ1-1; the TRBD1 assignment by TCRdb is unverifiable without DNA. The germline V gene encodes CDR1 DFQATT and CDR2 SNEGSKA (reference sequence). The CDR3 is made up of 14 amino acids.

V usage is TRBV5-1 and J usage is TRBJ2-7; TCRdb names TRBD1, which stays unverified in the absence of DNA. Germline V gene sequence: CDR1 SGHRS, CDR2 YFSETQ. The CDR3 runs 15 residues. This chain's CDR3 is CASSLARDRSFEQYF.

The V call is TRBV5-1, the J call TRBJ2-5. CDR1 is SGHRS, CDR2 YFSETQ, per germline. CDR3 length equals 13 residues. The CDR3 protein is CASSRSPQETQYF.

The V gene is TRBV15, the J gene TRBJ2-1. Germline V gene lookup returns CDR1 LNHNV and CDR2 YYDKDF (reference sequence). CDR3 size: 14 residues. This CDR3 reads CATSRDISNNEQFF.

This rearrangement joins TRBV7-8 to TRBJ2-3. CDR3 length: 13 amino acids. The V gene's germline CDR1 is SGHVS and CDR2 FQNEAQ. This chain's CDR3 is CASSLMLVDAQYF.

J is TRBJ1-1 and V is TRBV9; no DNA is available, so the TRBD1 call from TCRdb remains unchecked. Germline CDR1 reads SGDLS; CDR2 reads YYNGEE. The CDR3 covers 17 residues. This CDR3 is CASSPWGPGQGRRGAFF. The variable domain in full, completed from reference TRBV9 and TRBJ1-1, reads DSGVTQTPKHLITATGQRVTLRCSPRSGDLSVYWYQQSLDQGLQFLIQYYNGEERAKGNILERFSAQQFPDLHSELNLSSLELGDSALYFCASSPWGPGQGRRGAFFGQGTRLTVV.

CDR3 loop: CASSPTGVETQYF. The chain joins TRBV7-2 to TRBJ2-5; the TCRdb D gene call, TRBD1, has no DNA to confirm it. Germline V lookup: CDR1 SGHTA, CDR2 FQGNSA. The CDR3 sequence is 13 residues long.

CDR3 amino acids: CASSEEYEQYF. The chain uses TRBV6-1 and TRBJ2-7. The CDR3 is made up of 11 amino acids. Germline CDR1 is MNHNS and CDR2 is SASEGT.

The V and J genes are TRBV12-5 and TRBJ2-1; TCRdb designates TRBD2, a call that cannot be tested without DNA. CDR1 LGHNT and CDR2 FRNRAP come from the germline V gene. The CDR3 consists of 18 residues. CDR3 in amino acids: CASGPGLAGDSSYNEQFF.

The chain uses TRBV5-1 and TRBJ1-5; the D call from TCRdb, TRBD1, cannot be confirmed without DNA. CDR3 size: 14 residues. Germline CDR1 reads SGHRS; CDR2 reads YFSETQ. The CDR3: CASSSGFRNQPQHF.

The V call is TRBV9, the J call TRBJ2-1; the TCRdb D gene call, TRBD1, has no DNA to confirm it. The CDR3 is made up of 15 amino acids. CDR1 SGDLS and CDR2 YYNGEE come from the germline V gene. The CDR3 here is CASSSPGLHGNEQFF. Full variable domain (outside the CDR3, taken from reference TRBV9 and TRBJ2-1): DSGVTQTPKHLITATGQRVTLRCSPRSGDLSVYWYQQSLDQGLQFLIQYYNGEERAKGNILERFSAQQFPDLHSELNLSSLELGDSALYFCASSSPGLHGNEQFFGPGTRLTVL.

The rearrangement joins TRBV5-1 to TRBJ1-5. Germline assignment: CDR1 SGHRS and CDR2 YFSETQ. The CDR3 contains 17 residues. This CDR3 is CASSLGSGGAVLEPQHF. Variable domain in full (rest from reference TRBV5-1 and TRBJ1-5): KAGVTQTPRYLIKTRGQQVTLSCSPISGHRSVSWYQQTPGQGLQFLFEYFSETQRNKGNFPGRFSGRQFSNSRSEMNVSTLELGDSALYLCASSLGSGGAVLEPQHFGDGTRLSIL.

V and J are TRBV25-1 and TRBJ2-5; as DNA is missing, the TRBD2 call by TCRdb cannot be tested. CDR3 length: 13 amino acids. Germline lookup yields CDR1 MGHDK and CDR2 SYGVNS. The CDR3 region is CASNLAGQETQYF. The variable domain in full, with the rest retrieved from reference TRBV25-1 and TRBJ2-5, is EADIYQTPRYLVIGTGKKITLECSQTMGHDKMYWYQQDPGMELHLIHYSYGVNSTEKGDLSSESTVSRIRTEHFPLTLESARPSHTSQYLCASNLAGQETQYFGPGTRLLVL.